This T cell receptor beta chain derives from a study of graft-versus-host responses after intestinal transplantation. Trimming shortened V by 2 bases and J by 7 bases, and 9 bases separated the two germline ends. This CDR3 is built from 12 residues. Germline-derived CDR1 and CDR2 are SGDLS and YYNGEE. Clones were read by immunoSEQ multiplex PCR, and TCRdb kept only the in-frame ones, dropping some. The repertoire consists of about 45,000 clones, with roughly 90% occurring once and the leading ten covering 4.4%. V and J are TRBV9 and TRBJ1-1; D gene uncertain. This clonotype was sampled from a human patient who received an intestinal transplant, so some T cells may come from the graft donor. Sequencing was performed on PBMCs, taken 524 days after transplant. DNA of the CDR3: TGTGCCAGCAGCGTTGGGTCCGGTGAAGCTTTCTTT. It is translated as CASSVGSGEAFF.